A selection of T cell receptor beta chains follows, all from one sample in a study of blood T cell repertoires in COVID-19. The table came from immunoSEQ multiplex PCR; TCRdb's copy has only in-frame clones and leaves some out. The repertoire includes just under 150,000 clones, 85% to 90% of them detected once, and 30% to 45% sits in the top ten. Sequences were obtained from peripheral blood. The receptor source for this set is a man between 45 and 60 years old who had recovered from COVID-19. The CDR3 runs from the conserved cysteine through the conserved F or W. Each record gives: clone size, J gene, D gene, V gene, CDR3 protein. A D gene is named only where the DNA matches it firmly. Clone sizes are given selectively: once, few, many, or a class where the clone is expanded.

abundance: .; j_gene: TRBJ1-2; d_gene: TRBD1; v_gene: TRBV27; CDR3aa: CASRPDRANYGYTF
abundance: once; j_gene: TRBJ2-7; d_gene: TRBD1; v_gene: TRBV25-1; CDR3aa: CASSDDRVPYEQYF
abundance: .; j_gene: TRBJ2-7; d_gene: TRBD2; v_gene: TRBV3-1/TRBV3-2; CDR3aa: CASSQGAGGSYEQYF
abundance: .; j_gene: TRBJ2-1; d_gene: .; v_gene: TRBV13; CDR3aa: CASSSPGARGEQFF
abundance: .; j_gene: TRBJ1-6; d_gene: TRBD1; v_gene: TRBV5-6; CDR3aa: CASSFRDRGLSSPLHF
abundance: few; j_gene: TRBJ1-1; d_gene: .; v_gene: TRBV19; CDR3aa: CASRREGWVTEAFF
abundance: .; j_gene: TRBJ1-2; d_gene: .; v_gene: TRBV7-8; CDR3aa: CASSYDRNPSYGYTF
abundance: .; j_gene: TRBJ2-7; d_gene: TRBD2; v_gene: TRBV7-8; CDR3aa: CASSPRAGGRLYEQYF
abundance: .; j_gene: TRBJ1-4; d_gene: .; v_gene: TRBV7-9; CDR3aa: CASRLEVEKLFF
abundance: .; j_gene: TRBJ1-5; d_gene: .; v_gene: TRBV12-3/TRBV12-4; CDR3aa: CASSFGPGAQHF
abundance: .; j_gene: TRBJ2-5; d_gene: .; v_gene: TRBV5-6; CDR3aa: CASSLSGFETQYF
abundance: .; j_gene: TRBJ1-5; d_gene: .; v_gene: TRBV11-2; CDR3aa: CASSLDGNQPQHF
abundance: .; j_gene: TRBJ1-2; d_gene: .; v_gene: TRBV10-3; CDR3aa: CAIKSFPNGGYTF
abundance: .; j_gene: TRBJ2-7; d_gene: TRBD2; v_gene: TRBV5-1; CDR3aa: CASSDSSSGVYEQYF
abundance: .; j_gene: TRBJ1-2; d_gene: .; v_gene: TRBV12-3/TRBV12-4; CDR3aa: CASSLAQADWKTF
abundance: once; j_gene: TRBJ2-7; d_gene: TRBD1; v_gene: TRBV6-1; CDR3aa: CASSEGGQGRFYEQYF
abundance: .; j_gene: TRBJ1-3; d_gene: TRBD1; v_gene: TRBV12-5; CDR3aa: CASGPLWAGGFGNTIYF
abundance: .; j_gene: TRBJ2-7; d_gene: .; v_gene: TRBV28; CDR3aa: CASSPRFSLSYEQYF
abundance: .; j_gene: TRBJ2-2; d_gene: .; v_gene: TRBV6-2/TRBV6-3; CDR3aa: CASSDRYGTGELFF
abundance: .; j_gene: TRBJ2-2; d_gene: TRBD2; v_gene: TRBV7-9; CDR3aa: CASSSVSAGAVANTGELFF
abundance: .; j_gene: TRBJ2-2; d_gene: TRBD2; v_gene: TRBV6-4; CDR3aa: CAPGLWSSGGALVTGELFF
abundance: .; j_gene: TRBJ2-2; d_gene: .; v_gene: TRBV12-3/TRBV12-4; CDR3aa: CASTPRRGGELFF
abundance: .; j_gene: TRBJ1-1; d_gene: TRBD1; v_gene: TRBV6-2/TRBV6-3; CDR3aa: CASSFRGDRLNTEAFF
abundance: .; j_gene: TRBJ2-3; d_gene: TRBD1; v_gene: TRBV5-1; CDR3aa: CASSLYPGQAETDTQYF
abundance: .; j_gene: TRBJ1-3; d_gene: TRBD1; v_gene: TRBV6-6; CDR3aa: CASMPRDRGNTIYF
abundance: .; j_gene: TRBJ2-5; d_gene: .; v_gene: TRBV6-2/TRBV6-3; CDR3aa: CASSRETQYF
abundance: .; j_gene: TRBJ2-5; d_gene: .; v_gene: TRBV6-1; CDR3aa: CASSERLGGETQYF
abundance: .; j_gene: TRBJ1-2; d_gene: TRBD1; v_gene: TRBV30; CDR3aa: CASHHGTGGPLGYGYTF
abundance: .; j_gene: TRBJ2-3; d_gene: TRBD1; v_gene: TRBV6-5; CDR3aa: CASSSPGQQTDTQYF
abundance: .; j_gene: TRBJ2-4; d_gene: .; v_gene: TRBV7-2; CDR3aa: CASSFRERKNIQYF
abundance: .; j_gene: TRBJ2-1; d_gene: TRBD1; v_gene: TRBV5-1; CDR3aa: CASSDLIRTGSSDEQFF
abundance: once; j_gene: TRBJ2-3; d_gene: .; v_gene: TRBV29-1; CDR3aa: CSVGPRGGSDTQYF
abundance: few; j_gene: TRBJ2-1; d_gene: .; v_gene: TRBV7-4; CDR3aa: CASSSSPNYNEQFF
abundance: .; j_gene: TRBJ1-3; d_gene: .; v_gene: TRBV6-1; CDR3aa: CASSEGLYSGNTIYF
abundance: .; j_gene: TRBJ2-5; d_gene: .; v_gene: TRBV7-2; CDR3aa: CASSPQTAGQETQYF
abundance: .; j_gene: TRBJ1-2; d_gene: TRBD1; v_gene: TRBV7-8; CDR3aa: CASSPRTGNYGYTF
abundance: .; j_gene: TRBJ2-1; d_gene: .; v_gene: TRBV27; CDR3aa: CASSLWARSNEQFF
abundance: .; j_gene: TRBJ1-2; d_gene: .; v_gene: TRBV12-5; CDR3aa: CASGLVFSGSYRDGYTF
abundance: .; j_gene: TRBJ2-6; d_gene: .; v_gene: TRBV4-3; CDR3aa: CASSQESVSGANVLTF
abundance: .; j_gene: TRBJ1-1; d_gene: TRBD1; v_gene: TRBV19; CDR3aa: CASHQPHRGAEAFF
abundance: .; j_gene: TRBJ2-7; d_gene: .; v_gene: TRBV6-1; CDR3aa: CASSEWHRYEQYF
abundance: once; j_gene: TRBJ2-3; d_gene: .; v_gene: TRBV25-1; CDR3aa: CASSGQGTDTQYF
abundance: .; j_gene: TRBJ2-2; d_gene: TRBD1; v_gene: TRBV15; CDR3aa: CATSRDGGTGESGELFF
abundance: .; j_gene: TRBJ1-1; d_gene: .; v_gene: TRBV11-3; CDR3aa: CASSLLTGTEAFF
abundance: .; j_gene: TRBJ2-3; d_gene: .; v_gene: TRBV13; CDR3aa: CASSSQTGTDTQYF
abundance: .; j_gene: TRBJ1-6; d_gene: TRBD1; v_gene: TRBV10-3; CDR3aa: CATKGQGVSSPLHF